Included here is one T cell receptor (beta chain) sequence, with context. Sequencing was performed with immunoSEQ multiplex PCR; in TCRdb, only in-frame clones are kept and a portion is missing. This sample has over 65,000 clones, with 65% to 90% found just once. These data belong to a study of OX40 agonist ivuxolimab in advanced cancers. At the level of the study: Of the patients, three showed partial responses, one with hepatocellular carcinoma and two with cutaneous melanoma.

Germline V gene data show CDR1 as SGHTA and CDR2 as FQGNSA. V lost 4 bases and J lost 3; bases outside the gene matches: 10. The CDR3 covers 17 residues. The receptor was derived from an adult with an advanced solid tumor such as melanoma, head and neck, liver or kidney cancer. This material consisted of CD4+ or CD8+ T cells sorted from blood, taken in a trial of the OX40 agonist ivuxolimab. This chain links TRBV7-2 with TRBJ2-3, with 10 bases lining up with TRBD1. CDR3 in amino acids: CASSSKTGGYGTDTQYF. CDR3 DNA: TGTGCCAGCAGCTCGAAGACAGGGGGCTATGGGACAGATACGCAGTATTTT.